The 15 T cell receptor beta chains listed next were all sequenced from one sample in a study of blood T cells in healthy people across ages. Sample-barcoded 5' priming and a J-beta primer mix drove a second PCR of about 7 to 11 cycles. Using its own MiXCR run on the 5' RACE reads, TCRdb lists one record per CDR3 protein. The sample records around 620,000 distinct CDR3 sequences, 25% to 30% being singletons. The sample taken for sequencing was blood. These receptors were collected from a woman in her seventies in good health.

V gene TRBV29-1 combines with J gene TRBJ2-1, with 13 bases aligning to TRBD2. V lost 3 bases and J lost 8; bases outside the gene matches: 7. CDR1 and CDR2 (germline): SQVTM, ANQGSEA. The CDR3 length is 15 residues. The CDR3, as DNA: TGCAGCGTTGAGTTGACTAGCGGGAGGTTCGATGAGCAGTTCTTC. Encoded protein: CSVELTSGRFDEQFF.

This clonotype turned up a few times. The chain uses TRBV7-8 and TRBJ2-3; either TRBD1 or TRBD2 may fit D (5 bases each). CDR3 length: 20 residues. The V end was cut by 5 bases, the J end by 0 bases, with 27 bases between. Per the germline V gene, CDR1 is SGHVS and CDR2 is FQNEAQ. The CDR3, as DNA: TGTGCCAGCAGCCCCTTTCGTCTGTTTTTAGGGACGGGTAGCACAGATACGCAGTATTTT. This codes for CASSPFRLFLGTGSTDTQYF.

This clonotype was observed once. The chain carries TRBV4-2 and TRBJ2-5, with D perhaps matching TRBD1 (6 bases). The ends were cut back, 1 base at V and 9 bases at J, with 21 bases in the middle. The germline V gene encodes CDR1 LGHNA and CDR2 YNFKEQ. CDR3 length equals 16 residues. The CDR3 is CASSQARAQGWEPQYF. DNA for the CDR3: TGTGCCAGCAGCCAAGCTCGGGCGCAGGGGTGGGAGCCCCAGTACTTC.

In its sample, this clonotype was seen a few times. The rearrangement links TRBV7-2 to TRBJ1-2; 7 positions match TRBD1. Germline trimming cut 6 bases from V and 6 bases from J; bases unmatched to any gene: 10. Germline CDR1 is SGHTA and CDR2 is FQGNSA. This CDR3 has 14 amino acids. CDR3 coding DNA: TGTGCCAGCAGTTCAAGACAGGGAACCGATGGCTACACCTTC. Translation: CASSSRQGTDGYTF.

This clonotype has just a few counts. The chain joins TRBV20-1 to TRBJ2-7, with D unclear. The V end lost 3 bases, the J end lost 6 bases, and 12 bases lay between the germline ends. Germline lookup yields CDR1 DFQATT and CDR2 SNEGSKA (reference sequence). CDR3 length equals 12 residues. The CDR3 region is CSARVGSPEQYF. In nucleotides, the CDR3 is TGCAGTGCTAGGGTCGGCAGCCCCGAGCAGTACTTC.

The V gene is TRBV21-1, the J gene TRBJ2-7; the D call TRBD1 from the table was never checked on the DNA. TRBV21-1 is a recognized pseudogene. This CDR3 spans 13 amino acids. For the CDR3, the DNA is TGTGCCAGCAGCAAAGGACCCCAGGGTAATCGGTGCTTC. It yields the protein CASSKGPQGNRCF.

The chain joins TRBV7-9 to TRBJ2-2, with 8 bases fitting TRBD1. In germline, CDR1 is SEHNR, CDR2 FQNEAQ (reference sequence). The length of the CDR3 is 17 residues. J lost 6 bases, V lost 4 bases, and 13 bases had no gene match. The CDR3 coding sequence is TGTGCCAGCAGCTACCTTCAGGGGGCTAAATATTCCGGGGAGCTGTTTTTT. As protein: CASSYLQGAKYSGELFF.

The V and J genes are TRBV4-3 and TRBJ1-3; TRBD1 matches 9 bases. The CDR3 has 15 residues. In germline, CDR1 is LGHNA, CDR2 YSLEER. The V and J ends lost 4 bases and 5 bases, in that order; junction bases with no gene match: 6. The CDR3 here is CASSPGGTGRNTIYF. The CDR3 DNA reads TGCGCCAGCAGCCCCGGCGGGACAGGGAGAAACACCATATATTTT.

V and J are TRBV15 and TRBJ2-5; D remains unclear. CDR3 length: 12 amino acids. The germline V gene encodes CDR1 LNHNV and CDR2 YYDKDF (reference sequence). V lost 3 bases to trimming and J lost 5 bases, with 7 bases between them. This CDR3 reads CATSSSLETQYF. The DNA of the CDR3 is TGTGCCACCAGCAGTTCCTTGGAGACCCAGTACTTC.

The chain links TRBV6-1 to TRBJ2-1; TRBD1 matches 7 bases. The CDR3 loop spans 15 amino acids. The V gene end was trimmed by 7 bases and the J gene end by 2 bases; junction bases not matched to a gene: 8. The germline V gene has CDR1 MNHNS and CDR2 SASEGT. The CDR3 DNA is TGTGCCAGCACCCAGGGGGACAGCCCCTACAATGAGCAGTTCTTC. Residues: CASTQGDSPYNEQFF.

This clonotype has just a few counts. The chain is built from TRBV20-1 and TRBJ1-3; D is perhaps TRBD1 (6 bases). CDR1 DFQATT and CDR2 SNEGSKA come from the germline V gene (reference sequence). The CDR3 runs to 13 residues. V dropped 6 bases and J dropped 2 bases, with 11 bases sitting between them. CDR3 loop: CSANDRTGNTIYF. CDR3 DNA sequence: TGCAGTGCGAACGACAGGACTGGAAACACCATATATTTT.

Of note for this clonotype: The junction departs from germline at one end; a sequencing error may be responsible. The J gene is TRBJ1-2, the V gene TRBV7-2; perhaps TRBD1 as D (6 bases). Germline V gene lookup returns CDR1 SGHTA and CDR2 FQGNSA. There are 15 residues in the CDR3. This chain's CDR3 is CASSLYREVSYGYTF. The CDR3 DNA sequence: TGCGCCAGCAGCTTATACAGGGAAGTCAGCTATGGCTACACCTTC.

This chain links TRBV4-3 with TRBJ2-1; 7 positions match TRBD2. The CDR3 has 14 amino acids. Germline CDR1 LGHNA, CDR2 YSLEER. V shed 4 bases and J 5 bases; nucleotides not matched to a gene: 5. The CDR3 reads CASSRASGDNEQFF. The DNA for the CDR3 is TGCGCCAGCAGCCGGGCTAGCGGTGACAATGAGCAGTTCTTC.

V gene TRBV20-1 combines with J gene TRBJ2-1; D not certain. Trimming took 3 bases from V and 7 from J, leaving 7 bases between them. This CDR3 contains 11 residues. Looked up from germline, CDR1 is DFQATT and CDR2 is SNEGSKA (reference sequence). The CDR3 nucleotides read TGCAGTGCTAGGATGGGAAATGAGCAGTTCTTC. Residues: CSARMGNEQFF.

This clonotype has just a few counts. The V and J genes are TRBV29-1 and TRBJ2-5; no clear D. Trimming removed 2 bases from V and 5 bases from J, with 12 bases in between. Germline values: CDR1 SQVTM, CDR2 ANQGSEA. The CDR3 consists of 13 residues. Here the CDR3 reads CSVERSVGETQYF. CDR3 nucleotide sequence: TGCAGCGTTGAAAGATCGGTCGGGGAGACCCAGTACTTC.